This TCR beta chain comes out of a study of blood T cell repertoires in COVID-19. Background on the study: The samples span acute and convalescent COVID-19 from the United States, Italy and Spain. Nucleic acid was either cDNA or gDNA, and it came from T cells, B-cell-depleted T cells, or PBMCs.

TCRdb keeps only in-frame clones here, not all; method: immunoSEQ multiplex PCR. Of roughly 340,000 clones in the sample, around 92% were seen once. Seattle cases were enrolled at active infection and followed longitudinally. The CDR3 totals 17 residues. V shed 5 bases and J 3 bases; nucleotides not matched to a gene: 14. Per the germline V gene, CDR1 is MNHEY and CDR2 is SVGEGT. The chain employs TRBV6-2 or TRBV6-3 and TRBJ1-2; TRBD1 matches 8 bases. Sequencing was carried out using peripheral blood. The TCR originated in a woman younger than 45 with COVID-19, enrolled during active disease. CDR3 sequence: CASSPGDRRIKDYGYTF. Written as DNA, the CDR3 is TGTGCCAGCAGTCCAGGGGACAGGCGGATAAAGGACTATGGCTACACCTTC.